This is a list of T cell receptor beta chains from one sample in a study of blood T cell repertoires in COVID-19. Generated by immunoSEQ multiplex PCR, the TCRdb table keeps only in-frame clones and is missing some. Of roughly 230,000 clones in the sample, 84% were seen once. The sequencing input was peripheral blood. The receptors here all came from a woman older than 75 with COVID-19, enrolled during active disease. Each CDR3 is given with its conserved first and last residue. Each record gives: CDR3 DNA, CDR3 protein, D gene, clone size, V gene, J gene. D genes are given only for firm matches. Size values are once, few and many counts, or a class for expanded clones, and some rows have none.

CDR3 DNA: TGTGCCAGCAGTTTACCCAGGGGGCCAACTGGAAACACCATATATTTT
CDR3 protein: CASSLPRGPTGNTIYF
D gene: TRBD1
clone size: .
V gene: TRBV28
J gene: TRBJ1-3

CDR3 DNA: TGTGCCAGCAGTTACTTGGACAGGGATGGCTACACCTTC
CDR3 protein: CASSYLDRDGYTF
D gene: TRBD1
clone size: few
V gene: TRBV6-5
J gene: TRBJ1-2

CDR3 DNA: TGTGCCAGCAGCTACGCCGGCACTAGCACCGGGGAGCTGTTTTTT
CDR3 protein: CASSYAGTSTGELFF
D gene: .
clone size: few
V gene: TRBV11-2
J gene: TRBJ2-2

CDR3 DNA: TGTGCCAGCACCCCAAGAAGGGGGACAGGGGTATACGAGCAGTACTTC
CDR3 protein: CASTPRRGTGVYEQYF
D gene: TRBD1
clone size: .
V gene: TRBV3-1/TRBV3-2
J gene: TRBJ2-7

CDR3 DNA: TGTGCCAGCAGCCCGTCGGCAGGGGGAATGATGGGGGAGCTGTTTTTT
CDR3 protein: CASSPSAGGMMGELFF
D gene: TRBD1
clone size: .
V gene: TRBV5-4
J gene: TRBJ2-2

CDR3 DNA: TGTGCCAGCAGACCCACCGGGACAGGGAACTCTGGAAACACCATATATTTT
CDR3 protein: CASRPTGTGNSGNTIYF
D gene: TRBD1
clone size: .
V gene: TRBV7-9
J gene: TRBJ1-3

CDR3 DNA: TGCGCCAGCATCCACAAACCCGGACAGGGACCGTGCAGATTTCCAAATCAGCCCCAGCATTTT
CDR3 protein: CASIHKPGQGPCRFPNQPQHF
D gene: TRBD1
clone size: .
V gene: TRBV5-1
J gene: TRBJ1-5

CDR3 DNA: TGTGCCAGCAGCGTAGGGGACGGGGGACGTGCCTACGAGCAGTACTTC
CDR3 protein: CASSVGDGGRAYEQYF
D gene: .
clone size: .
V gene: TRBV9
J gene: TRBJ2-7

CDR3 DNA: TGTGCCAGCAGTTCTAACCCGGGCAGGGGAAGCAATCAGCCCCAGCATTTT
CDR3 protein: CASSSNPGRGSNQPQHF
D gene: .
clone size: .
V gene: TRBV28
J gene: TRBJ1-5

CDR3 DNA: TGTGCCAGCAGCTTCGCAGGGGGCGGTACTGAAGCTTTCTTT
CDR3 protein: CASSFAGGGTEAFF
D gene: TRBD1
clone size: .
V gene: TRBV11-2
J gene: TRBJ1-1

CDR3 DNA: TGTGCCAGCAGAGAGGGGACAGGTTTCCAGCCCCAGCATTTT
CDR3 protein: CASREGTGFQPQHF
D gene: TRBD1
clone size: .
V gene: TRBV2
J gene: TRBJ1-5

CDR3 DNA: TGTGCCATCAGGCCGTCCTTAGAGCGCGCGGAGACCCAGTACTTC
CDR3 protein: CAIRPSLERAETQYF
D gene: .
clone size: .
V gene: TRBV10-3
J gene: TRBJ2-5

CDR3 DNA: TGTGCCAGCAGCCCGATTTCCGGGACTAGCGGGGGGAAGACCCAGTACTTC
CDR3 protein: CASSPISGTSGGKTQYF
D gene: TRBD2
clone size: .
V gene: TRBV2
J gene: TRBJ2-5

CDR3 DNA: TGTGCCAGCAGCGTAAGCGGTTCACCCCTCCACTTT
CDR3 protein: CASSVSGSPLHF
D gene: .
clone size: .
V gene: TRBV9
J gene: TRBJ1-6

CDR3 DNA: TGTGCCAGCAGGGAAGAGCGGGGGGGCCCAGATACGCAGTATTTT
CDR3 protein: CASREERGGPDTQYF
D gene: TRBD2
clone size: .
V gene: TRBV25-1
J gene: TRBJ2-3

CDR3 DNA: TGCGCCAGCAGCCTCTACCTCACAGGGACCGGGGAGCTGTTTTTT
CDR3 protein: CASSLYLTGTGELFF
D gene: .
clone size: once
V gene: TRBV5-1
J gene: TRBJ2-2

CDR3 DNA: TGTGCCAGCAGCCCGAGGCGGACGGGGGACGGTGAAGCTTTCTTT
CDR3 protein: CASSPRRTGDGEAFF
D gene: .
clone size: .
V gene: TRBV6-5
J gene: TRBJ1-1

CDR3 DNA: TGTGCCAGTAGTAGAGGGACAGGGGGCGCAGACGTCTATGGCTACACCTTC
CDR3 protein: CASSRGTGGADVYGYTF
D gene: TRBD1
clone size: .
V gene: TRBV19
J gene: TRBJ1-2

CDR3 DNA: TGTGCCAGCACCGGACCGACAGGGAACACTGAAGCTTTCTTT
CDR3 protein: CASTGPTGNTEAFF
D gene: .
clone size: .
V gene: TRBV6-5
J gene: TRBJ1-1

CDR3 DNA: TGCGCCAGCAGCTTGTTAGTGAACACTGAAGCTTTCTTT
CDR3 protein: CASSLLVNTEAFF
D gene: .
clone size: .
V gene: TRBV5-1
J gene: TRBJ1-1

CDR3 DNA: TGTGCCAGCAGCCAACCACCCCCGACAGCTAAGCAGTTCTTC
CDR3 protein: CASSQPPPTAKQFF
D gene: .
clone size: .
V gene: TRBV14
J gene: TRBJ2-1

CDR3 DNA: TGTGCCAGCAGGGGACAGGGGGCCTATGGCTACACCTTC
CDR3 protein: CASRGQGAYGYTF
D gene: TRBD1
clone size: .
V gene: TRBV6-5
J gene: TRBJ1-2